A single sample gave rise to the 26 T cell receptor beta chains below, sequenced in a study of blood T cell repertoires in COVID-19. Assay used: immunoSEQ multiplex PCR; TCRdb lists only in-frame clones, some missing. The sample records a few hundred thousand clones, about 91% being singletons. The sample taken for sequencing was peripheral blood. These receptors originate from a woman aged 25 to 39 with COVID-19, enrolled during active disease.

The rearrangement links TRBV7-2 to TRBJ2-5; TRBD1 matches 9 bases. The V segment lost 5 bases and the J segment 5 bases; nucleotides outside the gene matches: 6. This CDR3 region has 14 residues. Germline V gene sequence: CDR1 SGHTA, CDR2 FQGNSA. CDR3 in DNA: TGTGCCAGCAGCCCTGACAGGGGGTGGGAGACCCAGTACTTC. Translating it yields CASSPDRGWETQYF. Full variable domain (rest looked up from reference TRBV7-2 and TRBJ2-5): GAGVSQSPSNKVTEKGKDVELRCDPISGHTALYWYRQSLGQGLEFLIYFQGNSAPDKSGLPSDRFSAERTGGSVSTLTIQRTQQEDSAVYLCASSPDRGWETQYFGPGTRLLVL.

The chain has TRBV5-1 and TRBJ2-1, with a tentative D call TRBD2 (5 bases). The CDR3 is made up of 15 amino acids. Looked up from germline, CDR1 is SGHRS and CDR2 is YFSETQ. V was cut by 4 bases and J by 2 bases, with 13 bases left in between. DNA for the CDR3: TGCGCCAGCAGCCAAACTAGGACCCCCTACAATGAGCAGTTCTTC. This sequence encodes CASSQTRTPYNEQFF.

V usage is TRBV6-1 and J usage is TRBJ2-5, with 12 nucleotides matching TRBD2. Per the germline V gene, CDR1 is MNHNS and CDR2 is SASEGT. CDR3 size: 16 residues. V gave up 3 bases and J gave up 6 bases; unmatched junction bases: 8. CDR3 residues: CASSEASGGAKKTQYF. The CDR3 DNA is TGTGCCAGCAGTGAGGCTAGCGGGGGGGCAAAAAAGACCCAGTACTTC.

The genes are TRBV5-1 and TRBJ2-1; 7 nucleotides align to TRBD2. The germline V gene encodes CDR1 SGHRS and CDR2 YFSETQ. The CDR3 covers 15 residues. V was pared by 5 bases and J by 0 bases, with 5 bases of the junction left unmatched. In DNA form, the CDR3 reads TGCGCCAGCAGTCGGGGGGATAGCTCCTACAATGAGCAGTTCTTC. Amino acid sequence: CASSRGDSSYNEQFF.

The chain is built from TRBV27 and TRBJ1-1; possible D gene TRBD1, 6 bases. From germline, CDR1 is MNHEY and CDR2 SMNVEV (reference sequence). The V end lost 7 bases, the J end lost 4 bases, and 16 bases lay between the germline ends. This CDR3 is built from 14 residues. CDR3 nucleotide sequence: TGTGCCAGCAAAGAGGGCAGGGGATTCACTGAAGCTTTCTTT. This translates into CASKEGRGFTEAFF.

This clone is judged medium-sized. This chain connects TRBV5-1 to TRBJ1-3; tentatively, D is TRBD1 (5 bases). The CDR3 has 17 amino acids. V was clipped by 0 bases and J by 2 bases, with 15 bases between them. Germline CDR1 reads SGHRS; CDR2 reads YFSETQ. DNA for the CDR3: TGCGCCAGCAGCTTGGCCAAGGCGGGGCTCCCTGGAAACACCATATATTTT. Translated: CASSLAKAGLPGNTIYF. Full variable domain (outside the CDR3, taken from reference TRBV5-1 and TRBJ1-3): KAGVTQTPRYLIKTRGQQVTLSCSPISGHRSVSWYQQTPGQGLQFLFEYFSETQRNKGNFPGRFSGRQFSNSRSEMNVSTLELGDSALYLCASSLAKAGLPGNTIYFGEGSWLTVV.

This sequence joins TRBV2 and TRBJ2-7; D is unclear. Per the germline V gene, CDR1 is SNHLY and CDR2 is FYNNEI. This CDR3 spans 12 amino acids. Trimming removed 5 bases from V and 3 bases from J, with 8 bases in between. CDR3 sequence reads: CASSRVNYEQYV. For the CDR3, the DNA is TGTGCCAGCAGTCGGGTCAACTACGAGCAGTACGTC.

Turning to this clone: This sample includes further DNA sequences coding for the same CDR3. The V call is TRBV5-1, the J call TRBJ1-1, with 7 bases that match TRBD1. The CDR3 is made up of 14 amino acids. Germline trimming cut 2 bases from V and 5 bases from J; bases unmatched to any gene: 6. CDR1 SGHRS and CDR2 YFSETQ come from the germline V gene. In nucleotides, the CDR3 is TGCGCCAGCAGCTTCAGGACAGGAGGAACTGAAGCTTTCTTT. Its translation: CASSFRTGGTEAFF.

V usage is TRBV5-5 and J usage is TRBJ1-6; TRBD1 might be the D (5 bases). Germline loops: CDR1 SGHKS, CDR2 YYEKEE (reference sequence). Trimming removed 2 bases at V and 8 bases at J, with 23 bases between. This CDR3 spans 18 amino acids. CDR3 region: CASSFRRQVGQGDSPLHF. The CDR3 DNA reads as TGTGCCAGCAGCTTCCGACGGCAGGTGGGGCAGGGTGATTCACCCCTCCACTTT.

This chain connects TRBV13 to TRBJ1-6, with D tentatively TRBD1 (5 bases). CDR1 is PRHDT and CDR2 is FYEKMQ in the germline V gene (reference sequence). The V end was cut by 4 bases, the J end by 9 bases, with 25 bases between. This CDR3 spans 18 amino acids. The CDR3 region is CASSSHFLGGAGPSPLHF. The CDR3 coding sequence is TGTGCCAGCAGCTCCCACTTTCTCGGGGGTGCTGGCCCTTCACCCCTCCACTTT.

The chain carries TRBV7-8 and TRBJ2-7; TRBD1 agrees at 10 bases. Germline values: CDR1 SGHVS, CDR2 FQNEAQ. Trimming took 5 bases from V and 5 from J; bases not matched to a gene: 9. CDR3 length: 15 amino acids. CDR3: CASSNPRDRGHEQYF. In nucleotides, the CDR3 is TGTGCCAGCAGCAACCCCCGGGACAGGGGCCACGAGCAGTACTTC.

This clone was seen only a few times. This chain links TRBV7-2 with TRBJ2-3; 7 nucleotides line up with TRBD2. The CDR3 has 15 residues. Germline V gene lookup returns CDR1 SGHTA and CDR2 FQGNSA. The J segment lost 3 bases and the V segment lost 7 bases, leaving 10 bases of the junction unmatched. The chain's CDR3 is CASTRKGLETDTQYF. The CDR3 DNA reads TGTGCCAGCACCCGAAAAGGACTAGAAACAGATACGCAGTATTTT. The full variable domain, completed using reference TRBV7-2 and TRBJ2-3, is GAGVSQSPSNKVTEKGKDVELRCDPISGHTALYWYRQSLGQGLEFLIYFQGNSAPDKSGLPSDRFSAERTGGSVSTLTIQRTQQEDSAVYLCASTRKGLETDTQYFGPGTRLTVL.

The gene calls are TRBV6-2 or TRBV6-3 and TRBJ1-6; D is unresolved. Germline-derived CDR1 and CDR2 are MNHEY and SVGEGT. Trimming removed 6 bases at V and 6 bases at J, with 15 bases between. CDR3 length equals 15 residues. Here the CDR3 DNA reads TGTGCCAGCAGGCCTTTTCGCGGTGTTAATTCACCCCTCCACTTT. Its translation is CASRPFRGVNSPLHF.

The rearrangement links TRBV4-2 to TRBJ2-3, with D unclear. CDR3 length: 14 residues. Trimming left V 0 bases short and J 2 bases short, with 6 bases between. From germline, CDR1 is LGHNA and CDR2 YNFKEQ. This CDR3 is CASSQDVLTDTQYF. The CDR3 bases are TGTGCCAGCAGCCAAGACGTCCTCACAGATACGCAGTATTTT.

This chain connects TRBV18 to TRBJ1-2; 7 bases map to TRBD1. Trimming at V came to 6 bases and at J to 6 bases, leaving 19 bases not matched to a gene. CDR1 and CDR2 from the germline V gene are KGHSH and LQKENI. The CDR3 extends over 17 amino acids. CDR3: CASSTARQGKRDDGYTF. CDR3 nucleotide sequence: TGTGCCAGCTCTACCGCCCGACAGGGTAAAAGGGATGATGGCTACACCTTC.

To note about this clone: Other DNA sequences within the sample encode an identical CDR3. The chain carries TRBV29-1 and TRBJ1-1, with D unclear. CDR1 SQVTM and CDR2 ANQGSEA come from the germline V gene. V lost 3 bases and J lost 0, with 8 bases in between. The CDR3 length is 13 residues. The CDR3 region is CSVERRLNTEAFF. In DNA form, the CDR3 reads TGCAGCGTTGAGCGCAGGCTGAACACTGAAGCTTTCTTT.

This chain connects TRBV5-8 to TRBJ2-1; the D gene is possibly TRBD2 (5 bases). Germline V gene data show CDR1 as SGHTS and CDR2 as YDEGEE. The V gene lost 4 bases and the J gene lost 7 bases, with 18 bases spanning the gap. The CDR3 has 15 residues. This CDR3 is CASSLGLLQANEQFF. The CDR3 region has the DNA TGTGCCAGCAGCCTAGGACTTCTCCAGGCAAATGAGCAGTTCTTC.

CDR3 sequence reads: CASSTTRTTPGNEQFF. In DNA, the CDR3 is TGCGCCAGCAGCACTACCAGGACTACTCCGGGCAATGAGCAGTTCTTC. This chain connects TRBV5-1 to TRBJ2-1; tentatively, D is TRBD2 (6 bases). CDR1 SGHRS and CDR2 YFSETQ come from the germline V gene. The V and J ends lost 4 bases and 6 bases respectively, with 20 bases between them. This CDR3 has 16 amino acids.

CDR3 sequence reads: CASSMAGVTTGELFF. CDR3 DNA: TGTGCCAGTAGTATGGCAGGGGTGACCACCGGGGAGCTGTTTTTT. The gene calls are TRBV19 and TRBJ2-2, with D possibly being TRBD1 (6 bases). The CDR3 extends over 15 amino acids. V dropped 3 bases and J dropped 4 bases, with 12 bases sitting between them. CDR1 is LNHDA, CDR2 SQIVND, per germline (reference sequence).

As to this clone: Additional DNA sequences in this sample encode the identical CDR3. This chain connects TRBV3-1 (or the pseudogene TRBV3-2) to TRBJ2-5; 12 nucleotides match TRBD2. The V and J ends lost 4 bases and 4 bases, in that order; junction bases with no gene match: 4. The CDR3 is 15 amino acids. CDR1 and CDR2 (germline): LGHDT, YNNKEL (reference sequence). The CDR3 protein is CASSRRLAGVETQYF. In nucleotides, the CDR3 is TGTGCCAGCAGCCGCAGACTAGCGGGGGTAGAGACCCAGTACTTC.

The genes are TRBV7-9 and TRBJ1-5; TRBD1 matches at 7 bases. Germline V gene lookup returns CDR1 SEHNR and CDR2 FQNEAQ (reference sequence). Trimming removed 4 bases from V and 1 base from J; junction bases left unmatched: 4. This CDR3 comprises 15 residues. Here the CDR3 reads CASSSLQGSNQPQHF. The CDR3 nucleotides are TGTGCCAGCAGCTCTTTACAGGGGAGCAATCAGCCCCAGCATTTT.

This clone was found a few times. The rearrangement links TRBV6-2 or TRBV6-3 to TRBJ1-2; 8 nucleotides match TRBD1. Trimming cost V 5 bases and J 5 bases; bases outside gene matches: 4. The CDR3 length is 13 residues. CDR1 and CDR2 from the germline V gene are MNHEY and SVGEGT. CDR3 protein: CASSTGQGYGYTF. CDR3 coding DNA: TGTGCCAGCAGTACCGGACAGGGATATGGCTACACCTTC.

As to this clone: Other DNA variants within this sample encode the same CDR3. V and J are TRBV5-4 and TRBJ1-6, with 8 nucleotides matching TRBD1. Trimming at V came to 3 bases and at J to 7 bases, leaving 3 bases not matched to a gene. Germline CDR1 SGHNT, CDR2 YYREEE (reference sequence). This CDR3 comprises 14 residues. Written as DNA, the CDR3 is TGTGCCAGCAGCTCCGGGACAGGAAATTCACCCCTCCACTTT. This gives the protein CASSSGTGNSPLHF.

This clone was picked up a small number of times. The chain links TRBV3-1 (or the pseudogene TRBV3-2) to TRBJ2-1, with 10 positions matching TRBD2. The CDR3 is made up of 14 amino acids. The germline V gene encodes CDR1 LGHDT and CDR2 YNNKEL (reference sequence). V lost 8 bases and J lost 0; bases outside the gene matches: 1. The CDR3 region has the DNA TGTGCCAGCGAGCGGGGGGGCTCCTACAATGAGCAGTTCTTC. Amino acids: CASERGGSYNEQFF.

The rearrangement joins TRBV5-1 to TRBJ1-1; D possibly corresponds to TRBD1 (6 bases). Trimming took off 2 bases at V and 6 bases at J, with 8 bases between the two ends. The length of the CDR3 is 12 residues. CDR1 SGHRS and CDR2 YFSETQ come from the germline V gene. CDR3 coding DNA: TGCGCCAGCAGCTTACAGGGTCCTGAAGCTTTCTTT. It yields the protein CASSLQGPEAFF.

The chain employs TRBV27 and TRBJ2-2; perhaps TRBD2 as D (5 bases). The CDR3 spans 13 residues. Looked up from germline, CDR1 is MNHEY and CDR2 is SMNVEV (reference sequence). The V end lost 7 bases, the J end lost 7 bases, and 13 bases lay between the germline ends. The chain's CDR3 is CASMKGAGGELFF. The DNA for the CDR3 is TGTGCCAGCATGAAGGGTGCGGGCGGGGAGCTGTTTTTT.